The text below deals with one T cell receptor (beta chain). The sample belongs to a study of blood T cell repertoires in COVID-19. Study-level information: Spain, Italy and the United States supplied samples that represented acute and convalescent COVID-19. Nucleic acid was either cDNA or gDNA, and it came from T cells, B-cell-depleted T cells, or PBMCs.

Seattle patient enrollment occurred during active infection, with longitudinal follow-up thereafter. Germline CDR1 is LGHDT and CDR2 is YNNKEL (reference sequence). Trimming shortened V by 4 bases and J by 6 bases, and 15 bases separated the two germline ends. This CDR3 contains 14 residues. Study processing details: Reference gene primer amplification in the assay estimated nucleated cell counts. Clones were read by immunoSEQ multiplex PCR, and TCRdb kept only the in-frame ones, dropping some. For V, J and clone size, that table is used; D and trimming come from the DNA. The data show 45,000 to 65,000 clones, about 81% seen once.

The sequenced sample consisted of peripheral blood. The chain carries TRBV3-1 (or the pseudogene TRBV3-2) and TRBJ1-1, with D hard to call. The origin of this receptor is an elderly woman with COVID-19, enrolled during active disease. The CDR3 reads CASSPATGRAEAFF. Here the CDR3 DNA reads TGTGCCAGCAGCCCAGCGACCGGGAGAGCTGAAGCTTTCTTT.